Shown below are 21 T cell receptor beta chains from a single sample sequenced in a study of blood T cell repertoires in COVID-19. TCRdb's table, derived via immunoSEQ multiplex PCR, lists solely in-frame clones and lacks some. The sample includes some 250,000 clones, about 88% seen only once; the top ten take around 0.99%. Sequencing input: peripheral blood. Source of these receptors: a middle-aged woman who had recovered from COVID-19.

The J gene is TRBJ1-6, the V gene TRBV3-1 (or the pseudogene TRBV3-2); possibly TRBD1 for D (6 bases). CDR3 length: 17 amino acids. V was trimmed by 1 base and J by 6 bases, leaving 16 bases between them. Germline CDR1 and CDR2: LGHDT and YNNKEL (reference sequence). The CDR3: CASSQGRVGALNSPLHF. The CDR3 bases are TGTGCCAGCAGCCAAGGGCGAGTGGGGGCTCTTAATTCACCCCTCCACTTT.

The chain combines TRBV5-4 with TRBJ2-7; D might be TRBD2 (6 bases). The CDR3 runs to 14 residues. The ends were cut back, 0 bases at V and 6 bases at J, with 13 bases in the middle. The germline gives CDR1 SGHNT, CDR2 YYREEE (reference sequence). Here the CDR3 DNA reads TGTGCCAGCAGCTTGGTCGGGGGTTATGGCGAGCAGTACTTC. This gives the protein CASSLVGGYGEQYF. The full variable domain, its missing parts supplied by reference TRBV5-4 and TRBJ2-7, is ETGVTQSPTHLIKTRGQQVTLRCSSQSGHNTVSWYQQALGQGPQFIFQYYREEENGRGNFPPRFSGLQFPNYSSELNVNALELDDSALYLCASSLVGGYGEQYFGPGTRLTVT.

The V call is TRBV5-8, the J call TRBJ2-7; TRBD2 matches 10 bases. The germline CDR1 and CDR2 sequences are SGHTS and YDEGEE. The CDR3 has 14 amino acids. Losses at the gene ends were 3 bases for V and 2 bases for J; bases not matched to a gene: 2. CDR3 loop: CASSSLAGPYEQYF. The CDR3 DNA follows: TGTGCCAGCAGCTCACTAGCGGGGCCCTACGAGCAGTACTTC.

The chain recombines TRBV7-2 with TRBJ2-7, with D possibly matching TRBD2 (6 bases). This CDR3 region has 14 residues. The V gene lost 5 bases and the J gene lost 2 bases, with 13 bases spanning the gap. Germline CDR1 is SGHTA and CDR2 is FQGNSA. The chain's CDR3 is CASSPNWGAYEQYF. CDR3 in DNA: TGTGCCAGCAGCCCAAACTGGGGGGCCTACGAGCAGTACTTC.

A single count supports this clone. The J gene is TRBJ1-1, the V gene TRBV5-6; 7 nucleotides align to TRBD1. Germline CDR1 and CDR2: SGHDT and YYEEEE. V gave up 4 bases and J gave up 3 bases; unmatched junction bases: 9. This CDR3 has 15 residues. CDR3 residues: CASSPGTVLYTEAFF. The CDR3 bases are TGTGCCAGCAGCCCGGGGACAGTTTTGTACACTGAAGCTTTCTTT.

This chain joins TRBV4-1 and TRBJ1-2, with 7 bases matching TRBD1. The CDR3 is 16 residues long. V gave up 0 bases and J gave up 0 bases; unmatched junction bases: 4. Germline CDR1 reads MGHRA; CDR2 reads YSYEKL. This CDR3 is CASSQDGQGANYGYTF. As DNA, the CDR3 is TGCGCCAGCAGCCAAGATGGCCAGGGGGCTAACTATGGCTACACCTTC.

V is TRBV11-2 and J is TRBJ2-1, with 12 bases identical to TRBD2. CDR3 length: 19 amino acids. Germline values: CDR1 SGHAT, CDR2 FQNNGV. Trimming removed 2 bases from V and 9 bases from J; junction bases left unmatched: 17. The CDR3 reads CASSLRRTGTSGSRGEQFF. CDR3 nucleotide sequence: TGTGCCAGCAGCTTACGCCGTACCGGGACTAGCGGGTCTCGGGGTGAGCAGTTCTTC.

This sequence joins TRBV3-1 (or the pseudogene TRBV3-2) and TRBJ2-2; TRBD2 matches 8 bases. The V and J ends lost 7 bases and 3 bases, in that order; junction bases with no gene match: 7. CDR1 and CDR2 (germline): LGHDT, YNNKEL (reference sequence). CDR3 length equals 15 residues. CDR3 amino acids: CASTPLAAHTGELFF. DNA of the CDR3: TGTGCCAGCACCCCACTAGCGGCACACACCGGGGAGCTGTTTTTT.

The chain joins TRBV11-1 to TRBJ2-7; 7 bases match TRBD1. The CDR3 totals 15 residues. Germline V lookup: CDR1 SGHAT, CDR2 FQDESV (reference sequence). V trimming: 1 base; J trimming: 2 bases; junction bases outside the gene matches: 5. The chain's CDR3 is CASSLGTGPTYEQYF. The CDR3 coding sequence is TGTGCCAGCAGCTTAGGGACAGGTCCGACCTACGAGCAGTACTTC.

The chain combines TRBV27 with TRBJ2-3, with D tentatively TRBD1 (6 bases). From germline, CDR1 is MNHEY and CDR2 SMNVEV (reference sequence). V lost 6 bases to trimming and J lost 2 bases, with 12 bases between them. The length of the CDR3 is 14 residues. CDR3 nucleotides: TGTGCCAGCAGGTCGGGACACCCCACAGATACGCAGTATTTT. Translating it yields CASRSGHPTDTQYF.

The V gene is TRBV6-2 or TRBV6-3, the J gene TRBJ2-7; 13 nucleotides match TRBD2. J lost 6 bases, V lost 2 bases, and 10 bases had no gene match. This CDR3 contains 17 residues. Germline V gene lookup returns CDR1 MNHEY and CDR2 SVGEGT. This chain's CDR3 is CASSYPPLAGGPGEQYF. The CDR3 nucleotides are TGTGCCAGCAGTTACCCCCCACTAGCGGGAGGGCCAGGCGAGCAGTACTTC.

This chain uses TRBV30 with TRBJ2-5; D uncertain. V shed 5 bases and J shed 4 bases, with 8 bases lying between them. The CDR3 is 11 amino acids. CDR1 is GTSNPN and CDR2 is SVGIG in the germline V gene (reference sequence). The CDR3 bases are TGTGCCTGGGCTAGAGCAGAGACCCAGTACTTC. The encoded protein is CAWARAETQYF.

This chain uses TRBV4-3 with TRBJ1-2; 7 bases align to TRBD1. The CDR3 extends over 14 amino acids. V lost 3 bases to trimming and J lost 2 bases; unmatched junction nucleotides: 3. Germline assignment: CDR1 LGHNA and CDR2 YSLEER. The CDR3 sequence: CASSQTDRNYGYTF. The CDR3 DNA is TGCGCCAGCAGCCAGACGGACAGGAACTATGGCTACACCTTC.

This clone showed up just once. The chain has TRBV4-3 and TRBJ1-2, with 11 bases aligning to TRBD1. The length of the CDR3 is 17 residues. Germline V gene sequence: CDR1 LGHNA, CDR2 YSLEER. V trimming: 0 bases; J trimming: 5 bases; junction bases outside the gene matches: 8. The CDR3 DNA follows: TGCGCCAGCAGCCAAGATCCCGGACAGGGGGCGAGGTATGGCTACACCTTC. Translating gives CASSQDPGQGARYGYTF.

CDR3 residues: CASSYSFSWPGNTIYF. Written as DNA, the CDR3 is TGTGCCAGCAGTTACTCGTTCTCGTGGCCTGGAAACACCATATATTTT. The genes are TRBV6-5 and TRBJ1-3; D not resolved. CDR1 MNHEY and CDR2 SVGAGI come from the germline V gene. The CDR3 spans 16 residues. V was trimmed by 0 bases and J by 2 bases, leaving 11 bases between them.

V usage is TRBV4-1 and J usage is TRBJ2-1, with D possibly matching TRBD2 (5 bases). Between the trimmed V and J ends, which lost 1 base and 8 bases, there was a span of 21 bases. The germline CDR1 and CDR2 sequences are MGHRA and YSYEKL. This CDR3 has 17 amino acids. CDR3 DNA sequence: TGCGCCAGCAGCCAAGCCCCCCTGGGCGGTCCCGGGGATGAGCAGTTCTTC. Its translation: CASSQAPLGGPGDEQFF.

About this clone: At the DNA level, this CDR3 is encoded by other sequences in the same sample as well. V gene TRBV9 combines with J gene TRBJ1-2; TRBD1 matches at 7 bases. V dropped 4 bases and J dropped 1; count of bases not matched to a gene: 1. Germline-derived CDR1 and CDR2 are SGDLS and YYNGEE. This CDR3 has 13 amino acids. The CDR3 region has the DNA TGTGCCAGCAGCCGGGACAGTAACTATGGCTACACCTTC. Translation: CASSRDSNYGYTF.

V is TRBV7-2 and J is TRBJ1-6; 7 bases map to TRBD1. Germline CDR1 and CDR2: SGHTA and FQGNSA. The CDR3 consists of 15 residues. Unmatched junction bases numbered 8, after V lost 5 bases and J lost 7 bases. CDR3 sequence (DNA): TGTGCCAGCAGCACCCGACAGGGCCTAAATTCACCCCTCCACTTT. Translated, it gives CASSTRQGLNSPLHF.

CDR3 sequence reads: CATKGGVSTDTQYF. CDR3 in DNA: TGTGCCACCAAGGGGGGGGTAAGCACAGATACGCAGTATTTT. The V call is TRBV2, the J call TRBJ2-3; possible D gene TRBD2, 7 bases. The CDR3 runs 14 residues. Per germline, CDR1 SNHLY and CDR2 FYNNEI. Trimming shortened V by 10 bases and J by 0 bases, and 14 bases separated the two germline ends.

The chain has TRBV10-2 and TRBJ1-1, with D possibly being TRBD1 (5 bases). V lost 8 bases to trimming and J lost 0 bases, with 10 bases between them. Germline V gene data show CDR1 as WSHSY and CDR2 as SAAADI. CDR3 length equals 13 residues. The CDR3 loop is CASRQLMNTEAFF. Written as DNA, the CDR3 is TGCGCCAGCCGACAGCTTATGAACACTGAAGCTTTCTTT.

This chain joins TRBV5-5 and TRBJ2-1; TRBD2 matches 7 bases. The germline V gene encodes CDR1 SGHKS and CDR2 YYEKEE (reference sequence). V lost 7 bases and J lost 3; bases outside the gene matches: 10. CDR3 length: 15 residues. The CDR3: CASRLGGLYYNEQFF. The CDR3, as DNA: TGTGCCAGCCGACTGGGGGGACTATACTACAATGAGCAGTTCTTC.